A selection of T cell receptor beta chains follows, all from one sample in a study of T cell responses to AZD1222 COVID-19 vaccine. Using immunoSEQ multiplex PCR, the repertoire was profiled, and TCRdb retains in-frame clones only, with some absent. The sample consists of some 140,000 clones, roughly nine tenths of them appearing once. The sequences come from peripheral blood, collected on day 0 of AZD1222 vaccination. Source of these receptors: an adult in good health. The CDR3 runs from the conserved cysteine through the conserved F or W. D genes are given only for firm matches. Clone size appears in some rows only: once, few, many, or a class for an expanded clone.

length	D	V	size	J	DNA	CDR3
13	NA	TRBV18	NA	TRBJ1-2	TGTGCCAGCTCACCGACGATGTGGGGTGGCTACACCTTC	CASSPTMWGGYTF
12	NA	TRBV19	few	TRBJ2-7	TGTGCCAGTAGTGCGGACTTATTTAAGCAGTACTTC	CASSADLFKQYF
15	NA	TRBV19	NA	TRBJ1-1	TGTGCCAGTAGTATAGGTGCGGGACTCTACACTGAAGCTTTCTTT	CASSIGAGLYTEAFF
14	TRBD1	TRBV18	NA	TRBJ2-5	TGTGCCAGCTCACCACAAGGGACAGAAGAGACCCAGTACTTC	CASSPQGTEETQYF
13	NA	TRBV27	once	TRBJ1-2	TGTGCCAGCAGTTTCCGGGCCGTCTATGGCTACACCTTC	CASSFRAVYGYTF
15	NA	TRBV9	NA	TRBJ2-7	TGTGCCAGCAGCTCAGCGATGGGGGCCCACTACGAGCAGTACTTC	CASSSAMGAHYEQYF
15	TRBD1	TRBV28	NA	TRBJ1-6	TGTGCCAGCAGGATTGGACAGGGGCGAAATTCACCCCTCCACTTT	CASRIGQGRNSPLHF
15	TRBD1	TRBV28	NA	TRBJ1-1	TGTGCCAGCAGTTTATGGACAGGGAATTTCGCTGAAGCTTTCTTT	CASSLWTGNFAEAFF
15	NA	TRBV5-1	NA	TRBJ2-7	TGCGCCAGCAGCTTGTTTTGGGGCCAAACCCCCGAGCAGTACTTC	CASSLFWGQTPEQYF
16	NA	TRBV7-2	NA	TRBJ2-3	TGTGCCAGCAGCTCATCGGGCGCAGCCAGCACAGATACGCAGTATTTT	CASSSSGAASTDTQYF
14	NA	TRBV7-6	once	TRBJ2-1	TGTGCCAGCAGCCCTATCACGCCATACAATGAGCAGTTCTTC	CASSPITPYNEQFF
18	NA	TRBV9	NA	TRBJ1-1	TGTGCCAGCAGCGCCCCACCCCGGGACACTTACATGAACACTGAAGCTTTCTTT	CASSAPPRDTYMNTEAFF
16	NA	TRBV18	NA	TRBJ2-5	TGTGCCAGCTCACCAGAATTTCGGGGGGCCCAAGAGACCCAGTACTTC	CASSPEFRGAQETQYF
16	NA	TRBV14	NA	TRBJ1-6	TGTGCCAGCAGCCAAGTCGCGCTTTTATATAATTCACCCCTCCACTTT	CASSQVALLYNSPLHF
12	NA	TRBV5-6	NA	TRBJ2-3	TGTGCCAGCAGCTTGTGGGGAAACACGCAGTATTTT	CASSLWGNTQYF
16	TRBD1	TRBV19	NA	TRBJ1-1	TGTGCCAGTACCTTCAGACAGGGGGCCACTAACACTGAAGCTTTCTTT	CASTFRQGATNTEAFF
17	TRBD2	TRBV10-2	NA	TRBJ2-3	TGCGCCAGCACACAGAGCGGGAGGGGCCTGAGCACAGATACGCAGTATTTT	CASTQSGRGLSTDTQYF
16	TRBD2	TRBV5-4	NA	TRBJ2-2	TGTGCCAGCAGCCAAGCCAGCGGGAGGAGAACCGGGGAGCTGTTTTTT	CASSQASGRRTGELFF
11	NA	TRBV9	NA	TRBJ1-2	TGTGCCAGCAAGGACCTCTATGGCTACACCTTC	CASKDLYGYTF
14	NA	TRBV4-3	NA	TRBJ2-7	TGCGCCAGCAGCCCCGGAGGGTTGGTCTACGAGCAGTACTTC	CASSPGGLVYEQYF
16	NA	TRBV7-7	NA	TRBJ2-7	TGTGCCAGCAGCCCCGTCGGCGCTAGCCAATCCTACGAGCAGTACTTC	CASSPVGASQSYEQYF
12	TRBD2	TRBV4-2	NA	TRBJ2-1	TGTGCCAGCAGCCAAGGCGGGGGTGAGCAGTTCTTC	CASSQGGGEQFF
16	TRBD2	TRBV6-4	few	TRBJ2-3	TGTGCCAGCAGTGACACTAGCGGGAGGGCCACAGATACGCAGTATTTT	CASSDTSGRATDTQYF
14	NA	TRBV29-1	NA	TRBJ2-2	TGCAGCGGGGGCGGACAGTTCAACACCGGGGAGCTGTTTTTT	CSGGGQFNTGELFF
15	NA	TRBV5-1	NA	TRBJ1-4	TGCGCCAGCAGCTTCGGGGGCGCAACTAATGAAAAACTGTTTTTT	CASSFGGATNEKLFF
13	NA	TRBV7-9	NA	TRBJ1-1	TGTGCCAGCAGCTTGATGGGGAACACTGAAGCTTTCTTT	CASSLMGNTEAFF
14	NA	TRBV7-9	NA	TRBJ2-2	TGTGCCAGCAGCTTTGGGGGACACACCGGGGAGCTGTTTTTT	CASSFGGHTGELFF
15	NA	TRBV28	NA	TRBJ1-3	TGTGCCAGCGGTTTGGGTCTAAGGTCTGGAAACACCATATATTTT	CASGLGLRSGNTIYF
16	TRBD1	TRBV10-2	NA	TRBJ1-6	TGCGCCAGCAGTGAGTTTCAGGACAGGGTCTATTCACCCCTCCACTTT	CASSEFQDRVYSPLHF
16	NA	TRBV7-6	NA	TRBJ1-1	TGTGCCAGCAGCTTACCCCAAGGAGGGTCGAACACTGAAGCTTTCTTT	CASSLPQGGSNTEAFF
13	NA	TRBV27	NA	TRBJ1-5	TGTGCCAGCAGCCCCCTTGGGAATCAGCCCCAGCATTTT	CASSPLGNQPQHF
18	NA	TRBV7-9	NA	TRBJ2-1	TGTGCCAGCAGCACGCCGGGACAAGAAGAATCCTCCTACAATGAGCAGTTCTTC	CASSTPGQEESSYNEQFF
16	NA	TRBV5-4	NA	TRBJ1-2	TGTGCCAGCAGCTTGGCCTTAGGACAGCAAGGTGATGGCTACACCTTC	CASSLALGQQGDGYTF
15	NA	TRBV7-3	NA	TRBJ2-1	TGTGCCAGCAGCTCGGGGCTAGCGTCCTACAATGAGCAGTTCTTC	CASSSGLASYNEQFF
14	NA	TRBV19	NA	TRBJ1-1	TGTGCCAGTAGTATGCCGGACCGTGGCACTGAAGCTTTCTTT	CASSMPDRGTEAFF
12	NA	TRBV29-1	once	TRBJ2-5	TGCAGCGTATCGACAGGACAAGAGACCCAGTACTTC	CSVSTGQETQYF
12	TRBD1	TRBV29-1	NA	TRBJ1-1	TGCAGCGTCATACAGGGGAGCACTGAAGCTTTCTTT	CSVIQGSTEAFF
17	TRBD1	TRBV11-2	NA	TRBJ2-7	TGTGCCAGCAGCCTCGGGACAGGGGCCCGGAACCTCTACGAGCAGTACTTC	CASSLGTGARNLYEQYF
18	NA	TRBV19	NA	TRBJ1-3	TGTGCCAGTAGTATCCGGGACGGCTCCTATCGGTCTGGAAACACCATATATTTT	CASSIRDGSYRSGNTIYF
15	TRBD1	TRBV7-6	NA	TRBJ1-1	TGTGCCAGCAGCTTATCAAGACAGGGAGTCACTGAAGCTTTCTTT	CASSLSRQGVTEAFF
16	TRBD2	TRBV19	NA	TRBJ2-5	TGTGCCAGTAGTATAGTAAGCGGGAGAGAGGCAGAGACCCAGTACTTC	CASSIVSGREAETQYF